This passage covers 12 T cell receptor beta chains from one sample sequenced in a study of T-cell memory formation after mild COVID-19. MiXCR, applied by TCRdb to the 5' RACE reads, yields one record per CDR3 protein. The repertoire has over 300,000 distinct CDR3 sequences, under 25% of them found once; the top ten carry around a fifth. Sequencing was carried out using PBMCs or a T cell subset sorted from them (not recorded which). Receptor source: a young man who had mild COVID-19 (a few samples of this study predate the infection). Cell type and time point are not known.

The rearrangement links TRBV7-9 to TRBJ1-2; D is uncertain. The V end lost 4 bases, the J end lost 13 bases, and 13 bases lay between the germline ends. This CDR3 has 11 residues. The germline gives CDR1 SEHNR, CDR2 FQNEAQ (reference sequence). The CDR3 DNA sequence: TGTGCCAGCAGCTACGGTGGAGACTGCACCTTC. Its translation: CASSYGGDCTF.

J is TRBJ2-2 and V is TRBV7-3; D not certain. The CDR3 spans 14 residues. The V end was cut by 4 bases, the J end by 4 bases, with 10 bases between. Germline CDR1 is SGHTA and CDR2 is FQGTGA. The CDR3 loop reads CASSSRALTGELFF. CDR3 coding DNA: TGTGCCAGCAGCTCCCGCGCACTCACCGGGGAGCTGTTTTTT.

CDR3 DNA sequence: TGTGCCAGCTCACCAGGGACAGGGTTAGAGACCCAGCATTTT. It codes for CASSPGTGLETQHF. This chain links TRBV18 with TRBJ1-5; 9 bases align to TRBD1. J was trimmed by 11 bases and V by 2 bases; bases with no gene match: 7. This CDR3 spans 14 amino acids. Germline CDR1 reads KGHSH; CDR2 reads LQKENI.

This clonotype was seen more than once but under ten times. The V call is TRBV9, the J call TRBJ1-1; D is ambiguous. Trimming took off 0 bases at V and 5 bases at J, with 11 bases between the two ends. The CDR3 contains 14 residues. CDR1 SGDLS and CDR2 YYNGEE come from the germline V gene. CDR3 DNA: TGTGCCAGCAGCGTAGACCCCATGGTGACTGAAGCTTTCTTT. It is translated as CASSVDPMVTEAFF.

This chain links TRBV5-1 with TRBJ2-7; tentative D call: TRBD1 (6 bases). Germline CDR1 reads SGHRS; CDR2 reads YFSETQ. The CDR3 extends over 14 amino acids. V was cut by 0 bases and J by 2 bases, with 9 bases left in between. CDR3 region: CASSLARGAYEQYF. The CDR3 nucleotides are TGCGCCAGCAGCTTGGCCAGGGGAGCCTACGAGCAGTACTTC. Full variable domain (outside the CDR3, taken from reference TRBV5-1 and TRBJ2-7): KAGVTQTPRYLIKTRGQQVTLSCSPISGHRSVSWYQQTPGQGLQFLFEYFSETQRNKGNFPGRFSGRQFSNSRSEMNVSTLELGDSALYLCASSLARGAYEQYFGPGTRLTVT.

The chain joins TRBV6-5 to TRBJ1-6; TRBD1 might be the D (5 bases). The CDR3 runs 16 residues. Germline V CDR1 and CDR2: MNHEY, SVGAGI. V was clipped by 7 bases and J by 5 bases, with 18 bases between them. Here the CDR3 DNA reads TGTGCCAGCAACACCGGTCGGGGCAGGGATAATTCACCCCTCCACTTT. Amino acid sequence: CASNTGRGRDNSPLHF.

This clonotype was seen only a few times. This chain links TRBV7-9 with TRBJ2-7; weak D call: TRBD2 (6 bases). The CDR3 totals 14 residues. Germline CDR1 and CDR2: SEHNR and FQNEAQ (reference sequence). V was shortened by 4 bases and J by 3 bases, with 13 bases between the two germline ends. The CDR3 DNA follows: TGTGCCAGCAGCTCGACTGAGCGGGTCTACGAGCAGTACGTC. Translation gives CASSSTERVYEQYV.

The gene calls are TRBV4-3 and TRBJ2-5; 7 positions match TRBD1. The CDR3 totals 18 residues. With V trimmed by 0 bases and J by 5 bases, 15 bases remained unmatched. The germline CDR1 and CDR2 sequences are LGHNA and YSLEER. DNA for the CDR3: TGCGCCAGCAGCCAAGATCCTCCTAGGGGGCGCCTCCGGGAGACCCAGTACTTC. Its translation is CASSQDPPRGRLRETQYF.

The chain uses TRBV12-3 or TRBV12-4 and TRBJ2-5; a possible D gene is TRBD1 (6 bases). V lost 3 bases and J lost 5, with 13 bases in between. The CDR3 covers 14 residues. Here the CDR3 reads CASSLLGARETQYF. The CDR3 coding sequence is TGTGCCAGCAGTTTGTTGGGGGCCCGGGAGACCCAGTACTTC.

The chain combines TRBV7-2 with TRBJ1-3; D unclear. The germline V gene has CDR1 SGHTA and CDR2 FQGNSA. V gave up 2 bases and J gave up 9 bases, with 5 bases separating them. The CDR3 has 11 amino acids. CDR3 coding DNA: TGTGCCAGCAGCTTAAGAGGCACCATATATTTT. Translated, it gives CASSLRGTIYF.

The V gene is TRBV7-3, the J gene TRBJ1-1, with D hard to call. Trimming removed 2 bases at V and 0 bases at J, with 10 bases between. Germline V gene data show CDR1 as SGHTA and CDR2 as FQGTGA. The CDR3 is 15 residues long. CDR3 in DNA: TGTGCCAGCAGCTTAGACCCAATCCTGAACACTGAAGCTTTCTTT. Translating gives CASSLDPILNTEAFF.

This clonotype has just a few counts. The V call is TRBV24-1, the J call TRBJ2-3; D might be TRBD2 (5 bases). With 4 bases removed from V and 2 bases from J, the gap between germline ends came to 12 bases. Per the germline V gene, CDR1 is KGHDR and CDR2 is SFDVKD. CDR3 size: 15 residues. The CDR3 bases are TGTGCCACCAGTGAGTCCGGGATCCACACAGATACGCAGTATTTT. Protein: CATSESGIHTDTQYF.